The entry that follows covers one T cell receptor beta chain sequence. The data were obtained in a study of T cell changes during pregnancy in multiple sclerosis. The V gene lost 7 bases and the J gene lost 1 base, with 14 bases spanning the gap. Germline loops: CDR1 SNHLY, CDR2 FYNNEI. CDR3 length equals 15 residues. Some clones are missing from TCRdb's copy, which holds only in-frame ones; the method was immunoSEQ multiplex PCR. The sample lists around 88,000 clones; roughly 90% were seen once. This specimen was peripheral blood, taken in the first trimester of pregnancy. This clonotype was sampled from a female donor with multiple sclerosis, enrolled in a pregnancy study. The rearrangement joins TRBV2 to TRBJ2-1, with D possibly being TRBD1 (6 bases). The CDR3 here is CASKATGNSYNEQFF. The CDR3 bases are TGTGCCAGCAAGGCCACAGGGAATTCCTACAATGAGCAGTTCTTC.